This TCR beta chain was identified during a study of long-term antiretroviral therapy in people with HIV. With respect to this clone: What it binds is unknown.

Survey level was the resolution at which the v3.0 immunoSEQ assay ran. TCRdb's copy holds only in-frame clones and misses some; the assay was immunoSEQ multiplex PCR. The table includes about 38,000 clones, around 85% detected once. Study conclusions and caveats: HIV repertoire CDR3 lengths ranged less widely than those of controls.

The source was unsorted PBMCs, collected 1.5 years after starting antiretroviral therapy. The clonotype originates from a man aged 18-30 years with HIV.

The chain's CDR3 is CASSTRDRGPSNTGELFF. As DNA, the CDR3 is TGTGCCAGCAGCACCCGGGACAGGGGGCCATCGAACACCGGGGAGCTGTTTTTT. The V gene is TRBV7-9, the J gene TRBJ2-2; 12 nucleotides match TRBD1. Trimming removed 5 bases from V and 0 bases from J; junction bases left unmatched: 7. This CDR3 spans 18 amino acids. The germline gives CDR1 SEHNR, CDR2 FQNEAQ (reference sequence).